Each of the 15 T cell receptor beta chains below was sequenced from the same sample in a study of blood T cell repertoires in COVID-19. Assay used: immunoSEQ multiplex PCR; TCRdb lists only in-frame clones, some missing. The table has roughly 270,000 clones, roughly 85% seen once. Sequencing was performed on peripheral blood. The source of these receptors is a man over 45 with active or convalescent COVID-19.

The chain's CDR3 is CASSQDQTPGQWGVAYNGYTF. The CDR3 region has the DNA TGCGCCAGCAGCCAAGATCAGACCCCGGGACAGTGGGGGGTGGCCTACAATGGCTACACCTTC. V and J are TRBV4-3 and TRBJ1-2, with TRBD1 matching 7 bases. The V segment lost 0 bases and the J segment 6 bases; nucleotides outside the gene matches: 25. The CDR3 is 21 residues long. Germline V gives CDR1 LGHNA, CDR2 YSLEER.

CDR3 coding DNA: TGTGCCAGCAGCAAAGACCTAGCGGGAGGCCCCCTAGCCAAAAACATTCAGTACTTC. As protein: CASSKDLAGGPLAKNIQYF. V is TRBV7-9 and J is TRBJ2-4, with 11 bases matching TRBD2. This CDR3 is built from 19 residues. V dropped 5 bases and J dropped 0; count of bases not matched to a gene: 12. Germline CDR1 SEHNR, CDR2 FQNEAQ (reference sequence). The full variable domain, with the rest looked up from reference TRBV7-9 and TRBJ2-4, is DTGVSQNPRHKITKRGQNVTFRCDPISEHNRLYWYRQTLGQGPEFLTYFQNEAQLEKSRLLSDRFSAERPKGSFSTLEIQRTEQGDSAMYLCASSKDLAGGPLAKNIQYFGAGTRLSVL.

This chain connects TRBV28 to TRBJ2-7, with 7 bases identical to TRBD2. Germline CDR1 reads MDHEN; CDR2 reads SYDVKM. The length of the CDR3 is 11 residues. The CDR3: CVTGGAYEQYF. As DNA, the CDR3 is TGTGTTACGGGGGGTGCCTACGAGCAGTACTTC.

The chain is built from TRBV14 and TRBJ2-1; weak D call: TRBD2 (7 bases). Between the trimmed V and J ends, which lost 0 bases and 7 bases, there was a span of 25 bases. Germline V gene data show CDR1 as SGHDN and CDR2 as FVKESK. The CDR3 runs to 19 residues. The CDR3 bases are TGTGCCAGCAGCCAAGAGTTGGGAGGGGGACCGCCCCCTCGGAATGAGCAGTTCTTC. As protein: CASSQELGGGPPPRNEQFF.

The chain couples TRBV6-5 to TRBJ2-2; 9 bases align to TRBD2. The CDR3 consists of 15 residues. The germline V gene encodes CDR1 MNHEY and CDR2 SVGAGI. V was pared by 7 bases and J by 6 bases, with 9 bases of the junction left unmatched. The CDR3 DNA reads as TGTGCCAGCATTTTTAGCGGGAGAAGTGCCGGGGAGCTGTTTTTT. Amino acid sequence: CASIFSGRSAGELFF.

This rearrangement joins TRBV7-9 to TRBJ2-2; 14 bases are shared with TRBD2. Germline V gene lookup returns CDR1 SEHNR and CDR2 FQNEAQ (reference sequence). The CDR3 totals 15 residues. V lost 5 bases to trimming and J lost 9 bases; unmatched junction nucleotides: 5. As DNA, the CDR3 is TGTGCCAGCAGCGCGACTAGCGGGAGGGCCCGGGAGCTGTTTTTT. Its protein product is CASSATSGRARELFF.

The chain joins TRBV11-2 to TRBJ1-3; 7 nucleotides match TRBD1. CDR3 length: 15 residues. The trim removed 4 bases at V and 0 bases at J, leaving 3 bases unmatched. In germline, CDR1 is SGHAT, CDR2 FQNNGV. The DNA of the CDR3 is TGTGCCAGCAGCTGGAGGGACAGCTCTGGAAACACCATATATTTT. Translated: CASSWRDSSGNTIYF.

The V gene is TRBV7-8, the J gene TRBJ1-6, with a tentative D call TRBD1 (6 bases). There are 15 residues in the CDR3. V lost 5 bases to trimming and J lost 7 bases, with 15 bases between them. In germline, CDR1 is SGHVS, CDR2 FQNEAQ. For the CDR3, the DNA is TGTGCCAGCAGCCCCCAGGGGTCGCAGAATTCACCCCTCCACTTT. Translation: CASSPQGSQNSPLHF.

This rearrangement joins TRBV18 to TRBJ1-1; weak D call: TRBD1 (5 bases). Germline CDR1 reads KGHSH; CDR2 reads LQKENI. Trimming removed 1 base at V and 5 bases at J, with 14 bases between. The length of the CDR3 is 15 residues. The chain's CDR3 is CASSPLKGPFTEAFF. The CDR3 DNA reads TGTGCCAGCTCACCACTCAAGGGGCCTTTTACTGAAGCTTTCTTT. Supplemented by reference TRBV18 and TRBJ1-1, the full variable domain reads NAGVMQNPRHLVRRRGQEARLRCSPMKGHSHVYWYRQLPEEGLKFMVYLQKENIIDESGMPKERFSAEFPKEGPSILRIQQVVRGDSAAYFCASSPLKGPFTEAFFGQGTRLTVV.

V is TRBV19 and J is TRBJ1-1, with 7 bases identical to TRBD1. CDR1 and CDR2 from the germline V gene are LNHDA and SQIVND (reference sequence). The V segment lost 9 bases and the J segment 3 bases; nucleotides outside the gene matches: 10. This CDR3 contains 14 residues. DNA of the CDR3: TGTGCCAGCTATCCAGGGGGTTGGGACACTGAAGCTTTCTTT. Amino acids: CASYPGGWDTEAFF.

The CDR3 coding sequence is TGTGCCAGCTCCTCGGGGGGTAATGAGCAGTTCTTC. Its translation is CASSSGGNEQFF. The chain carries TRBV12-3 or TRBV12-4 and TRBJ2-1, with 7 bases aligning to TRBD2. J lost 7 bases, V lost 8 bases, and 5 bases had no gene match. The CDR3 has 12 amino acids.

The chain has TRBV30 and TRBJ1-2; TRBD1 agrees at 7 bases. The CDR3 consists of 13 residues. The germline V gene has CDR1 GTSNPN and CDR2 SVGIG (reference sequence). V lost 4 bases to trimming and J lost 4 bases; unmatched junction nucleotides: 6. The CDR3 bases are TGTGCCTGGAACTTCCGGGACAGCTATGGCTACACCTTC. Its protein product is CAWNFRDSYGYTF.

This CDR3 reads CASSVGSGLYEQYF. DNA for the CDR3: TGTGCCAGCAGCGTAGGTAGCGGCCTCTACGAGCAGTACTTC. This rearrangement joins TRBV9 to TRBJ2-7, with a tentative D call TRBD2 (6 bases). CDR1 and CDR2 from the germline V gene are SGDLS and YYNGEE. V lost 0 bases and J 3 bases, leaving 10 bases between the germline ends. The CDR3 consists of 14 residues.

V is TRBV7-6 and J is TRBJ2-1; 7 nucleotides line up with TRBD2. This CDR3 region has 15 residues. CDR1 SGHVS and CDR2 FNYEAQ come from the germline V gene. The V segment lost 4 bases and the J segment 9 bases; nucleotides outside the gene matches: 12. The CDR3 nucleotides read TGTGCCAGCAGCTCAACATTGGGGCGGGAGCGTGAGCAGTTCTTC. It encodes CASSSTLGREREQFF.

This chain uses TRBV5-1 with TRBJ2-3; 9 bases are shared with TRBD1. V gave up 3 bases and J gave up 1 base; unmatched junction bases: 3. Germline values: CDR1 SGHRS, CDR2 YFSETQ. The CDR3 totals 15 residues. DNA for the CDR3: TGCGCCAGCAGCTCGGGACAGGGCGGCACAGATACGCAGTATTTT. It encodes CASSSGQGGTDTQYF. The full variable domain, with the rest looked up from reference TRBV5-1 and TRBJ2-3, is KAGVTQTPRYLIKTRGQQVTLSCSPISGHRSVSWYQQTPGQGLQFLFEYFSETQRNKGNFPGRFSGRQFSNSRSEMNVSTLELGDSALYLCASSSGQGGTDTQYFGPGTRLTVL.